The 27 T cell receptor beta chains given below trace back to one sample, sequenced in a study of technical replicates of blood from several donors. Profiling relied on immunoSEQ multiplex PCR, and the TCRdb table lists in-frame clones only, not all of them. The profile covers approximately 70,000 clones, with approximately 89% appearing a single time and 4.7% taken by the ten largest. Material: PBMCs. The source is a human donor in good health. Some clones in this sample may be carry-over from other donors' samples.

A remark on this clone: The DNA is left out, because the CDR3 cannot be placed on it with certainty; the CDR3 is given as TCRdb lists it. The chain recombines TRBV2 with TRBJ1-2; TRBD1, as called in the table, went unchecked against the DNA. Inclusive of both ends, the CDR3 amounts to 13 amino acids. Germline V gene lookup returns CDR1 SNHLY and CDR2 FYNNEI. CDR3 loop: CASILDRDYGYTF.

CDR3 region: CASWQDRRYEQYF. The CDR3 DNA reads TGTGCCAGCTGGCAAGACAGGAGGTACGAGCAGTACTTC. The V call is TRBV6-1, the J call TRBJ2-7, with D possibly being TRBD1 (6 bases). The V end lost 8 bases, the J end lost 4 bases, and 15 bases lay between the germline ends. Germline lookup yields CDR1 MNHNS and CDR2 SASEGT. There are 13 residues in the CDR3.

The chain uses TRBV18 and TRBJ1-6; D gene ambiguous. V was clipped by 3 bases and J by 9 bases, with 12 bases between them. The CDR3 extends over 14 amino acids. The V gene's germline CDR1 is KGHSH and CDR2 LQKENI. This chain's CDR3 is CASSPGVLPSPLHF. The CDR3 DNA reads TGTGCCAGCTCACCGGGAGTCTTGCCTTCACCCCTCCACTTT.

The V gene is TRBV19, the J gene TRBJ1-5, with D perhaps TRBD1 (6 bases). V was pared by 6 bases and J by 1 base, with 10 bases between. This CDR3 is built from 14 residues. CDR1 LNHDA and CDR2 SQIVND come from the germline V gene (reference sequence). Here the CDR3 DNA reads TGTGCCAGTAGGCGGGGGGCAAGCAATCAGCCCCAGCATTTT. This gives the protein CASRRGASNQPQHF.

The CDR3 nucleotides read TGTGCCAGTAGCGACAGCTACTCCTACGAGCAGTACTTC. It specifies CASSDSYSYEQYF. V and J are TRBV19 and TRBJ2-7, with D possibly matching TRBD1 (5 bases). The CDR3 loop spans 13 amino acids. CDR1 is LNHDA and CDR2 is SQIVND in the germline V gene (reference sequence). Between the trimmed V and J ends, which lost 6 bases and 0 bases, there was a span of 9 bases.

In its sample, this clone was seen once. The rearrangement links TRBV7-2 to TRBJ2-3; 11 bases agree with TRBD2. Germline trimming cut 6 bases from V and 5 bases from J; bases unmatched to any gene: 1. The V gene's germline CDR1 is SGHTA and CDR2 FQGNSA. This CDR3 has 13 amino acids. The CDR3 protein is CASRLAGEDTQYF. As DNA, the CDR3 is TGTGCCAGCAGACTAGCGGGGGAAGATACGCAGTATTTT. Together with reference TRBV7-2 and TRBJ2-3, the CDR3 gives the full variable domain: GAGVSQSPSNKVTEKGKDVELRCDPISGHTALYWYRQSLGQGLEFLIYFQGNSAPDKSGLPSDRFSAERTGGSVSTLTIQRTQQEDSAVYLCASRLAGEDTQYFGPGTRLTVL.

This clone was recorded only once. The chain recombines TRBV6-1 with TRBJ2-2; 7 positions agree with TRBD1. Trimming at V came to 10 bases and at J to 14 bases, leaving 13 bases not matched to a gene. The CDR3 loop spans 12 amino acids. Germline V CDR1 and CDR2: MNHNS, SASEGT. CDR3 protein: CATATGPRTLFF. The DNA of the CDR3 is TGTGCCACCGCGACAGGGCCCCGGACCCTGTTTTTT.

A few counts support this clone. The chain uses TRBV2 and TRBJ2-2, with D maybe TRBD1 (6 bases). Germline CDR1 is SNHLY and CDR2 is FYNNEI. The germline V and J ends were trimmed by 6 bases and 13 bases, with 12 bases remaining between them. The CDR3 sequence is 11 residues long. The CDR3 coding sequence is TGTGCCAGCAGAGAACAGGGTGGGCTGTTTTTT. This gives the protein CASREQGGLFF.

The V call is TRBV2, the J call TRBJ2-3; 8 nucleotides match TRBD2. J was trimmed by 0 bases and V by 3 bases; bases with no gene match: 5. The germline V gene encodes CDR1 SNHLY and CDR2 FYNNEI. CDR3 length equals 16 residues. This CDR3 reads CASSEWRGASTDTQYF. Here the CDR3 DNA reads TGTGCCAGCAGTGAGTGGCGGGGGGCTAGCACAGATACGCAGTATTTT.

The rearrangement links TRBV7-3 to TRBJ2-1; 8 nucleotides match TRBD2. Germline trimming cut 9 bases from V and 9 bases from J; bases unmatched to any gene: 19. CDR3 length equals 16 residues. Germline lookup yields CDR1 SGHTA and CDR2 FQGTGA. This CDR3 is CASKYSGISVLGEQFF. The CDR3, as DNA: TGTGCCAGTAAGTATAGCGGGATATCAGTCTTGGGTGAGCAGTTCTTC.

V is TRBV4-3 and J is TRBJ2-5; tentative D call: TRBD2 (7 bases). The germline V gene encodes CDR1 LGHNA and CDR2 YSLEER. Trimming left V 3 bases short and J 3 bases short, with 14 bases between. This CDR3 region has 15 residues. The CDR3 coding sequence is TGCGCCAGCAGCCAGGGTGGGGGGGCCGAAGAGACCCAGTACTTC. It encodes CASSQGGGAEETQYF.

J is TRBJ2-2 and V is TRBV5-1; D is perhaps TRBD2 (5 bases). Germline CDR1 reads SGHRS; CDR2 reads YFSETQ. V was shortened by 0 bases and J by 3 bases, with 18 bases between the two germline ends. This CDR3 contains 18 residues. CDR3 sequence (DNA): TGCGCCAGCAGCTTGGCGCGTAGCGACCGTGGTTACACCGGGGAGCTGTTTTTT. It encodes CASSLARSDRGYTGELFF.

The chain couples TRBV5-6 to TRBJ1-1; D gene ambiguous. Germline V gives CDR1 SGHDT, CDR2 YYEEEE. CDR3 length: 13 amino acids. V lost 2 bases and J 1 base, leaving 6 bases between the germline ends. The CDR3 is CASSFGKNTEAFF. The CDR3 bases are TGTGCCAGCAGCTTTGGCAAGAACACTGAAGCTTTCTTT.

The chain joins TRBV11-2 to TRBJ2-7, with 9 positions matching TRBD2. This CDR3 region has 17 residues. Germline loops: CDR1 SGHAT, CDR2 FQNNGV. The J segment lost 2 bases and the V segment lost 5 bases, leaving 13 bases of the junction unmatched. The CDR3 DNA sequence: TGTGCCAGCAGCCCCTACAGGACTAGCGAGAGACCCTACGAGCAGTACTTC. This encodes CASSPYRTSERPYEQYF.

The rearrangement uses TRBV4-1 and TRBJ1-5; 7 bases agree with TRBD1. The CDR3 extends over 16 amino acids. Looked up from germline, CDR1 is MGHRA and CDR2 is YSYEKL. J was trimmed by 3 bases and V by 4 bases; bases with no gene match: 9. The CDR3 bases are TGCGCCAGCAGCCGAGAGACAGGGAATACCAATCAGCCCCAGCATTTT. Protein sequence: CASSRETGNTNQPQHF.

The J gene is TRBJ2-2, the V gene TRBV29-1; TRBD2 matches at 7 bases. The CDR3 loop spans 14 amino acids. The ends lost 6 bases at V and 0 bases at J; junction bases unmatched: 4. Germline lookup yields CDR1 SQVTM and CDR2 ANQGSEA. CDR3 nucleotides: TGCAGCGTCCCAGCGGGACCGAACACCGGGGAGCTGTTTTTT. As protein: CSVPAGPNTGELFF.

This clone showed up just once. V and J are TRBV7-9 and TRBJ2-3, with D uncertain. CDR3 length equals 12 residues. Germline loops: CDR1 SEHNR, CDR2 FQNEAQ (reference sequence). Between the trimmed V and J ends, which lost 3 bases and 4 bases, there was a span of 5 bases. The CDR3 protein is CASSFGPDTQYF. DNA of the CDR3: TGTGCCAGCAGCTTTGGGCCAGATACGCAGTATTTT.

The gene calls are TRBV30 and TRBJ2-7; 12 positions match TRBD2. Losses at the gene ends were 5 bases for V and 7 bases for J; bases not matched to a gene: 9. The CDR3 has 14 residues. Germline CDR1 and CDR2: GTSNPN and SVGIG (reference sequence). The CDR3 spells CAWRRTSGIGEQYF. In DNA, the CDR3 is TGTGCCTGGCGCCGGACTAGCGGGATAGGGGAGCAGTACTTC.

The chain links TRBV4-2 to TRBJ2-2; a possible D gene is TRBD1 (5 bases). Germline values: CDR1 LGHNA, CDR2 YNFKEQ. V lost 4 bases and J lost 3, with 18 bases in between. There are 17 residues in the CDR3. The CDR3 DNA is TGTGCCAGCAGCCCGTGGGGCTGGGGCGTTGACACCGGGGAGCTGTTTTTT. It translates to CASSPWGWGVDTGELFF.

This clone appeared once. This sequence joins TRBV7-9 and TRBJ2-3; D is undetermined. Germline V gene sequence: CDR1 SEHNR, CDR2 FQNEAQ (reference sequence). The CDR3 runs to 11 residues. Trimming stripped 7 bases from V and 5 bases from J, with 7 bases between. The CDR3 sequence is CASTDVDTQYF. The DNA for the CDR3 is TGTGCCAGCACAGATGTAGATACGCAGTATTTT.

Here the CDR3 reads CASSYHRTLGNTIYF. The CDR3 nucleotides are TGTGCCAGCAGTTATCATCGTACTCTTGGAAACACCATATATTTT. The chain employs TRBV6-5 and TRBJ1-3, with D uncertain. CDR3 length equals 15 residues. V was trimmed by 3 bases and J by 3 bases, leaving 12 bases between them. From germline, CDR1 is MNHEY and CDR2 SVGAGI.

This sequence joins TRBV9 and TRBJ1-5; D is ambiguous. V was shortened by 0 bases and J by 4 bases, with 5 bases between the two germline ends. There are 13 residues in the CDR3. Germline V CDR1 and CDR2: SGDLS, YYNGEE. CDR3 in amino acids: CASSVGHNQPQHF. The DNA for the CDR3 is TGTGCCAGCAGCGTAGGACATAATCAGCCCCAGCATTTT. Full variable domain (outside the CDR3, taken from reference TRBV9 and TRBJ1-5): DSGVTQTPKHLITATGQRVTLRCSPRSGDLSVYWYQQSLDQGLQFLIQYYNGEERAKGNILERFSAQQFPDLHSELNLSSLELGDSALYFCASSVGHNQPQHFGDGTRLSIL.

In the case of this clone: Other DNA sequences in the same sample also yield this CDR3. V usage is TRBV5-1 and J usage is TRBJ1-2; D remains ambiguous. Trimming took off 5 bases at V and 2 bases at J, with 10 bases between the two ends. CDR3 length equals 13 residues. Germline CDR1 reads SGHRS; CDR2 reads YFSETQ. The CDR3 region is CASSFGSNYGYTF. CDR3 DNA sequence: TGCGCCAGCAGTTTCGGGTCAAACTATGGCTACACCTTC.

The chain joins TRBV5-1 to TRBJ2-6; no firm D call. The V end lost 3 bases, the J end lost 5 bases, and 15 bases lay between the germline ends. Germline V gene lookup returns CDR1 SGHRS and CDR2 YFSETQ. This CDR3 has 16 amino acids. CDR3 sequence (DNA): TGCGCCAGCAGCTCAGACGCGGTCTCGAGGGCCAACGTCCTGACTTTC. It codes for CASSSDAVSRANVLTF.

The chain links TRBV6-6 to TRBJ2-1; D is ambiguous. Trimming took off 0 bases at V and 6 bases at J, with 3 bases between the two ends. The CDR3 contains 12 residues. Germline-derived CDR1 and CDR2 are MNHNY and SVGAGI (reference sequence). CDR3 coding DNA: TGTGCCAGCAGTTACTCGAGCAATGAGCAGTTCTTC. It specifies CASSYSSNEQFF.

V is TRBV7-2 and J is TRBJ1-2, with D unclear. Germline loops: CDR1 SGHTA, CDR2 FQGNSA. V lost 1 base, J lost 6 bases, and 9 bases lay in between. The CDR3 has 13 amino acids. The chain's CDR3 is CASSLGSGDGYTF. CDR3 coding DNA: TGTGCCAGCAGCTTAGGGTCCGGGGATGGCTACACCTTC.

The chain joins TRBV28 to TRBJ1-5; D is unclear. Germline values: CDR1 MDHEN, CDR2 SYDVKM. The V end lost 1 base, the J end lost 0 bases, and 7 bases lay between the germline ends. There are 15 residues in the CDR3. For the CDR3, the DNA is TGTGCCAGCAGTTTATACGGGAATAGCAATCAGCCCCAGCATTTT. Translating it yields CASSLYGNSNQPQHF. Full variable domain (missing parts from reference TRBV28 and TRBJ1-5): DVKVTQSSRYLVKRTGEKVFLECVQDMDHENMFWYRQDPGLGLRLIYFSYDVKMKEKGDIPEGYSVSREKKERFSLILESASTNQTSMYLCASSLYGNSNQPQHFGDGTRLSIL.